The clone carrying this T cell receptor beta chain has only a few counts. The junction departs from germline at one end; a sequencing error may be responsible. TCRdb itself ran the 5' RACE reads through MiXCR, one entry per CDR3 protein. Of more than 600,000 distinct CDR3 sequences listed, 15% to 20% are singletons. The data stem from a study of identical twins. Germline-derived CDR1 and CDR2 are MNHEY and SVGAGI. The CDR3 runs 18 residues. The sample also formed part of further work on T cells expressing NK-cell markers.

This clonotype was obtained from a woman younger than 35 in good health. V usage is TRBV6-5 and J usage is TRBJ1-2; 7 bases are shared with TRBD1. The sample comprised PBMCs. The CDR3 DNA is TGTGCCATCAGTTACGTCAACCGGGACAGAATCTTCTATCGCGGCTACACCTTC. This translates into CAISYVNRDRIFYRGYTF.